This T cell receptor beta chain was captured by sequencing in a study of blood T cell repertoires in COVID-19. Overall study context: The origin of the acute and convalescent COVID-19 samples was the United States, Italy and Spain. Sample material is recorded as cDNA or gDNA derived from T cells, B-cell-depleted T cells, or PBMCs.

Germline values: CDR1 SQVTM, CDR2 ANQGSEA. CDR3 size: 12 residues. Per the authors' pipeline: Estimated nucleated cell counts came from reference gene primer amplification. This table comes from immunoSEQ multiplex PCR, and its TCRdb copy is limited to in-frame clones, with some not included. The V and J calls and clone size are taken from that table; D and trimming were inferred from the DNA. The repertoire holds around 300,000 clones, with around 90% as singletons. The chain combines TRBV29-1 with TRBJ2-3, with 9 bases fitting TRBD2. This TCR came from a man younger than 35 with active or convalescent COVID-19. Sequencing input: peripheral blood. CDR3 sequence (DNA): TGCAGTCTAGCGGGAAGGTCAGATACGCAGTATTTT. Its protein product is CSLAGRSDTQYF.